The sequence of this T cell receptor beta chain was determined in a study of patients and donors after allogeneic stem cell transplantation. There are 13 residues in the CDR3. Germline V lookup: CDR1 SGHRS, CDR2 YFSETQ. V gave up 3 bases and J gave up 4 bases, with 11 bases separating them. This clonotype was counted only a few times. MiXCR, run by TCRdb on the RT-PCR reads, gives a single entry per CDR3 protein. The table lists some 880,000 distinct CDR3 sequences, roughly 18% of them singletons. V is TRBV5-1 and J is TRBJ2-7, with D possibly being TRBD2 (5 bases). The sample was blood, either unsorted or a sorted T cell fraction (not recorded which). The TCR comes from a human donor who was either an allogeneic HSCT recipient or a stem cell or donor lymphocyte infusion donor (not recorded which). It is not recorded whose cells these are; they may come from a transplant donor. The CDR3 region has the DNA TGCGCCAGCAGCTCCAATGAGGGATACGAGCAGTACTTC. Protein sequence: CASSSNEGYEQYF.